This TCR beta chain derives from a study of CD8 T cells in ankylosing spondylitis. Whole-study results and caveats: According to the report, clones linked to the disease were significantly enriched in matched synovial fluid samples taken from ankylosing spondylitis patients. Characteristic, it appeared, of ankylosing spondylitis blood was a TCR beta motif of about eight highly homologous variants. CD8+ cells made up the disease-linked clones, which were relatively rare in peripheral blood.

Comments on this clonotype: What it binds is not known.

Construction of TCR beta libraries was performed using quantitative 5'-RACE with molecular barcodes. Each CDR3 protein gets one entry after TCRdb re-called the 5' RACE reads with MiXCR. This sample carries approximately 300,000 distinct CDR3 sequences, roughly 8% of them seen once, and the ten largest clones take 13% to 15%. CDR1 and CDR2 from the germline V gene are LNHNV and YYDKDF (reference sequence). The CDR3 runs 15 residues. V was clipped by 0 bases and J by 2 bases, with 10 bases between them. What was sequenced was blood, either unsorted or a sorted T cell fraction (not recorded which). The chain combines TRBV15 with TRBJ1-2; D is unclear. The receptor was derived from a male donor with ankylosing spondylitis. The CDR3 sequence is CATSRDPPGNYGYTF. In DNA form, the CDR3 reads TGTGCCACCAGCAGAGATCCTCCAGGAAACTATGGCTACACCTTC.